What follows are 11 T cell receptor beta chains derived from one specimen sequenced in a study of blood T cell repertoires in COVID-19. Assay used: immunoSEQ multiplex PCR; TCRdb lists only in-frame clones, some missing. Of about 180,000 clones listed, roughly nine tenths are singletons. Sequencing was done on a sample of PBMCs or T cells enriched from blood (not recorded which). The source is a woman aged 40 to 50 with acute COVID-19.

In DNA, the CDR3 is TGCAGCGTTCTTAGCGGGAGGGCTAGCTACGAGCAGTACTTC. It encodes CSVLSGRASYEQYF. The chain couples TRBV29-1 to TRBJ2-7, with 11 bases matching TRBD2. The CDR3 contains 14 residues. V lost 5 bases, J lost 3 bases, and 6 bases stayed unmatched. Germline CDR1 reads SQVTM; CDR2 reads ANQGSEA.

In its sample, this clone was seen once. The chain carries TRBV11-2 and TRBJ1-6, with D perhaps matching TRBD1 (6 bases). Germline CDR1 reads SGHAT; CDR2 reads FQNNGV. V lost 8 bases to trimming and J lost 3 bases, with 11 bases between them. CDR3 length: 14 amino acids. The CDR3 DNA sequence: TGTGCCAGCTGCCGGGACAACTATAATTCACCCCTCCACTTT. Protein sequence: CASCRDNYNSPLHF.

This clone appeared a single time. The J gene is TRBJ2-5, the V gene TRBV25-1; no reliable D call. This CDR3 contains 15 residues. The germline CDR1 and CDR2 sequences are MGHDK and SYGVNS. V was pared by 0 bases and J by 5 bases, with 13 bases between. CDR3 region: CASSEYRQPGETQYF. CDR3 coding DNA: TGTGCCAGCAGTGAATATAGGCAGCCCGGGGAGACCCAGTACTTC.

The chain is built from TRBV7-3 and TRBJ2-2; possibly TRBD1 for D (6 bases). The V and J ends lost 3 bases and 4 bases respectively, with 18 bases between them. CDR1 is SGHTA, CDR2 FQGTGA, per germline. The CDR3 extends over 17 amino acids. CDR3 bases: TGTGCCAGCAGCTTCGCCCCGACAGGAACTATCACCGGGGAGCTGTTTTTT. Translation: CASSFAPTGTITGELFF. The full variable domain, its missing parts supplied by reference TRBV7-3 and TRBJ2-2, is GAGVSQTPSNKVTEKGKYVELRCDPISGHTALYWYRQSLGQGPEFLIYFQGTGAADDSGLPNDRFFAVRPEGSVSTLKIQRTERGDSAVYLCASSFAPTGTITGELFFGEGSRLTVL.

V gene TRBV7-2 combines with J gene TRBJ2-3; 8 bases are shared with TRBD2. The CDR3 totals 15 residues. V dropped 8 bases and J dropped 0; count of bases not matched to a gene: 7. Germline-derived CDR1 and CDR2 are SGHTA and FQGNSA. CDR3 in DNA: TGTGCCAGCGGAAGCGGGAGTTCTAGCACAGATACGCAGTATTTT. This gives the protein CASGSGSSSTDTQYF.

The chain joins TRBV19 to TRBJ2-1; 10 bases line up with TRBD2. The CDR3 sequence is 15 residues long. J lost 3 bases, V lost 3 bases, and 2 bases had no gene match. Germline CDR1 reads LNHDA; CDR2 reads SQIVND (reference sequence). The CDR3: CASSIASGGYNEQFF. In DNA form, the CDR3 reads TGTGCCAGTAGTATCGCTAGCGGGGGCTACAATGAGCAGTTCTTC. Drawing the rest from reference TRBV19 and TRBJ2-1, the complete variable domain is DGGITQSPKYLFRKEGQNVTLSCEQNLNHDAMYWYRQDPGQGLRLIYYSQIVNDFQKGDIAEGYSVSREKKESFPLTVTSAQKNPTAFYLCASSIASGGYNEQFFGPGTRLTVL.

This sequence joins TRBV2 and TRBJ1-5; 8 bases line up with TRBD1. CDR1 is SNHLY and CDR2 is FYNNEI in the germline V gene. Trimming took 6 bases from V and 5 from J; bases not matched to a gene: 12. CDR3 length: 16 residues. The CDR3 sequence: CASSRDRGTLDQPQHF. The CDR3 bases are TGTGCCAGCAGCCGCGACAGGGGTACGTTGGATCAGCCCCAGCATTTT.

This clone has just one count. V usage is TRBV19 and J usage is TRBJ1-1; 9 bases agree with TRBD1. The CDR3 consists of 14 residues. J lost 0 bases, V lost 4 bases, and 0 bases had no gene match. Germline-derived CDR1 and CDR2 are LNHDA and SQIVND (reference sequence). The CDR3 bases are TGTGCCAGTAGTAGGACAGGGGTGAACACTGAAGCTTTCTTT. This sequence encodes CASSRTGVNTEAFF. Drawing the rest from reference TRBV19 and TRBJ1-1, the complete variable domain is DGGITQSPKYLFRKEGQNVTLSCEQNLNHDAMYWYRQDPGQGLRLIYYSQIVNDFQKGDIAEGYSVSREKKESFPLTVTSAQKNPTAFYLCASSRTGVNTEAFFGQGTRLTVV.

The chain is built from TRBV2 and TRBJ2-3; 14 bases align to TRBD2. The CDR3 has 14 residues. Germline values: CDR1 SNHLY, CDR2 FYNNEI. With V trimmed by 8 bases and J by 6 bases, 4 bases remained unmatched. The CDR3 DNA is TGTGCCAGCGGGACTAGCGGGAGACCGGATACGCAGTATTTT. The encoded protein is CASGTSGRPDTQYF.

This chain uses TRBV2 with TRBJ1-6, with D possibly being TRBD1 (6 bases). Trimming took off 3 bases at V and 2 bases at J, with 11 bases between the two ends. The CDR3 is 16 residues long. Germline CDR1 SNHLY, CDR2 FYNNEI. In nucleotides, the CDR3 is TGTGCCAGCAGTGACTCAGGGGCGGCCTATAATTCACCCCTCCACTTT. The encoded protein is CASSDSGAAYNSPLHF.

V is TRBV15 and J is TRBJ1-4, with D possibly TRBD1 on 6 matching bases. There are 15 residues in the CDR3. V lost 2 bases to trimming and J lost 6 bases, with 13 bases between them. The germline V gene encodes CDR1 LNHNV and CDR2 YYDKDF (reference sequence). Here the CDR3 DNA reads TGTGCCACCAGCAGATTCAGGGGAGTAGATGAAAAACTGTTTTTT. It yields the protein CATSRFRGVDEKLFF.